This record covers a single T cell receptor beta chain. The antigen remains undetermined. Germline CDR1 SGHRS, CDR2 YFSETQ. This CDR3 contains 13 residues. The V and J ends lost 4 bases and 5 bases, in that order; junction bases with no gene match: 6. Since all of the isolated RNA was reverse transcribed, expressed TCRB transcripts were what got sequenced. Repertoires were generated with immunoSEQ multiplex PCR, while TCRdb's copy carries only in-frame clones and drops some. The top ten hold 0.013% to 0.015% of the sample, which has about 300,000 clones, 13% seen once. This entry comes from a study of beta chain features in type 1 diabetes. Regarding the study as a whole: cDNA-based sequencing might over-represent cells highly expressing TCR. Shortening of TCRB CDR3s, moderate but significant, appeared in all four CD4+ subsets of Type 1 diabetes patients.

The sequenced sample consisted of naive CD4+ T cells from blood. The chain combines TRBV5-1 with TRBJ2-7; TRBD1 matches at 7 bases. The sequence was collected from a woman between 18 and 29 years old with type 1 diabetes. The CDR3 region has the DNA TGCGCCAGCAGCCCCGACAGGGTAGACGAGCAGTACTTC. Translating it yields CASSPDRVDEQYF.